Sequencing of this T cell receptor (beta chain) was carried out in a study of shared clonotypes between healthy human individuals. The CDR3 spans 13 residues. After removal of 8 bases from V and 6 bases from J, the junction contained 10 bases not matched to a gene. In germline, CDR1 is ENHRY, CDR2 SYGVKD. Repertoires were generated with immunoSEQ multiplex PCR, while TCRdb's copy carries only in-frame clones and drops some. Among some 700,000 clones listed, roughly 87% were seen once. The receptor was derived from a man between 18 and 35 years old in good health. Some clones in this sample may be carry-over from other donors' samples. V and J are TRBV10-3 and TRBJ2-7, with TRBD2 matching over 7 bases. Sequencing was performed on memory CD8+ T cells from PBMCs. Documented subset: CD45RO+ cells pooled with CCR7-negative TemRA cells. CDR3 region: CAIGVGTTGEQYF. CDR3 bases: TGTGCCATCGGGGTGGGGACTACGGGCGAGCAGTACTTC.